A single T cell receptor (beta chain) is shown here with its context. Its specificity is unknown. The sample holds other DNA sequences that translate to the same CDR3. These data originate in a study of cytomegalovirus exposure and HLA in healthy donors. Points from the study as a whole: Diagnosis of cytomegalovirus status made by the classifier reportedly showed high specificity and sensitivity. Later analysis identified several of the most significant clusters that appeared linked to common viral pathogens. 87-base-pair reads could not separate some V segments, including TRBV6-2 and TRBV6-3. An analysis that was carried out later associated 15,000 to 20,000 TCR beta sequences with HLA alleles at 0.05 false discovery rate.

The PCR contained 60 Vbeta and 13 Jbeta primers. The data were produced by immunoSEQ multiplex PCR, yet TCRdb's version contains in-frame clones alone and is incomplete. The table has more than 95,000 clones, 64% seen once. J gave up 8 bases and V 3 bases, and 6 bases lay outside the gene matches. The CDR3 loop spans 15 amino acids. The germline V gene has CDR1 WNHNN and CDR2 SYGVQD (reference sequence). The chain carries TRBV10-1 and TRBJ2-1, with 11 positions matching TRBD2. The clonotype originates from a man aged 55 to 70 in good health and CMV-seronegative. Source material: PBMCs. The DNA of the CDR3 is TGCGCCAGCAGTGACACACTAGCGGGAGAAGATGAGCAGTTCTTC. This codes for CASSDTLAGEDEQFF.